Below, 26 T cell receptor beta chains from the same sample are listed, as sequenced in a study of blood T cell repertoires in COVID-19. Repertoires were generated with immunoSEQ multiplex PCR, while TCRdb's copy carries only in-frame clones and drops some. The sample consists of approximately 130,000 clones, 88% of them appearing once. Sequencing was performed on peripheral blood. These receptors were obtained from a man in his fifties with acute or convalescent COVID-19.

The chain links TRBV6-5 to TRBJ2-7; 8 bases map to TRBD1. Germline lookup yields CDR1 MNHEY and CDR2 SVGAGI. After removal of 3 bases from V and 3 bases from J, the junction contained 7 bases not matched to a gene. The CDR3 sequence is 15 residues long. In DNA form, the CDR3 reads TGTGCCAGCAGTTATCGCGACAGGGGAGTCTACGAGCAGTACTTC. It is translated as CASSYRDRGVYEQYF.

The chain combines TRBV5-1 with TRBJ2-7, with 7 bases identical to TRBD1. Germline trimming cut 1 base from V and 5 bases from J; bases unmatched to any gene: 3. The CDR3 covers 13 residues. Germline CDR1 and CDR2: SGHRS and YFSETQ. CDR3 residues: CASSLLGGDEQYF. In DNA, the CDR3 is TGCGCCAGCAGCTTGTTAGGGGGCGACGAGCAGTACTTC. The variable domain in full, completed from reference TRBV5-1 and TRBJ2-7, reads KAGVTQTPRYLIKTRGQQVTLSCSPISGHRSVSWYQQTPGQGLQFLFEYFSETQRNKGNFPGRFSGRQFSNSRSEMNVSTLELGDSALYLCASSLLGGDEQYFGPGTRLTVT.

CDR3 sequence (DNA): TGTGCCAGCAGCCAGTCCCGGGACAGGGGAATCTATGGCTACACCTTC. Its translation: CASSQSRDRGIYGYTF. The chain employs TRBV3-1 (or the pseudogene TRBV3-2) and TRBJ1-2, with 10 bases fitting TRBD1. The CDR3 length is 16 residues. The germline CDR1 and CDR2 sequences are LGHDT and YNNKEL (reference sequence). V dropped 3 bases and J dropped 4; count of bases not matched to a gene: 8.

Comments on this clone: One junction end does not reproduce the germline sequence, and a read error may be involved. The rearrangement joins TRBV3-1 (or the pseudogene TRBV3-2) to TRBJ1-1; D is uncertain. The CDR3 covers 17 residues. Germline CDR1 reads LGHDT; CDR2 reads YNNKEL (reference sequence). In DNA, the CDR3 is TGTGCCAGCAGTCCAAACAACTATCTTACCTTGAACCCTGAAGCTTTCTTT. Encoded protein: CASSPNNYLTLNPEAFF.

The CDR3 nucleotides are TGCAGCGTTGAGGGGGGTGAGCAGTTCTTC. Its protein product is CSVEGGEQFF. This sequence joins TRBV29-1 and TRBJ2-1; weak D call: TRBD2 (6 bases). Germline loops: CDR1 SQVTM, CDR2 ANQGSEA. This CDR3 has 10 residues. The germline V and J ends were trimmed by 3 bases and 9 bases, with 6 bases remaining between them.

A single count supports this clone. The CDR3 bases are TGTGCCAGCAGTGACCGGCCAGGGGATTATGAGCAGTTCTTC. It is translated as CASSDRPGDYEQFF. This chain links TRBV6-4 with TRBJ2-1; TRBD1 might be the D (6 bases). CDR3 length: 14 amino acids. V was pared by 2 bases and J by 8 bases, with 13 bases between. In germline, CDR1 is MRHNA, CDR2 SNTAGT.

The V gene is TRBV5-5, the J gene TRBJ1-1; D gene unclear. Germline V gives CDR1 SGHKS, CDR2 YYEKEE (reference sequence). V lost 0 bases to trimming and J lost 2 bases, with 5 bases between them. The CDR3 runs to 13 residues. This CDR3 is CASSLDINTEAFF. The CDR3 region has the DNA TGTGCCAGCAGCTTGGACATAAACACTGAAGCTTTCTTT.

The chain carries TRBV7-9 and TRBJ1-5; 7 bases are a match to TRBD1. The germline V gene has CDR1 SEHNR and CDR2 FQNEAQ (reference sequence). The J segment lost 7 bases and the V segment lost 5 bases, leaving 8 bases of the junction unmatched. The CDR3 sequence is 14 residues long. CDR3 nucleotide sequence: TGTGCCAGCAGCCACGACAGGGCAAACCAGCCCCAGCATTTT. Amino acids: CASSHDRANQPQHF.

This sequence joins TRBV18 and TRBJ2-2; 7 nucleotides line up with TRBD2. Germline V gene lookup returns CDR1 KGHSH and CDR2 LQKENI. This CDR3 region has 16 residues. V lost 3 bases, J lost 0 bases, and 4 bases stayed unmatched. CDR3 nucleotides: TGTGCCAGCTCACCCGTTGGGGGGGCGAACACCGGGGAGCTGTTTTTT. Its translation: CASSPVGGANTGELFF.

This rearrangement joins TRBV7-9 to TRBJ2-2; no clear D gene. Per the germline V gene, CDR1 is SEHNR and CDR2 is FQNEAQ (reference sequence). The CDR3 totals 12 residues. Trimming pared 6 bases from V and 4 bases from J, leaving 6 bases between. The CDR3 region is CASSPFTGELFF. The CDR3 DNA follows: TGTGCCAGCAGTCCCTTCACCGGGGAGCTGTTTTTT.

The CDR3: CASSKQGFSGNTIYF. The CDR3 coding sequence is TGCGCCAGCTCAAAACAGGGGTTCTCTGGAAACACCATATATTTT. The chain links TRBV10-2 to TRBJ1-3; 7 nucleotides match TRBD1. CDR3 length equals 15 residues. Trimming cost V 8 bases and J 0 bases; bases outside gene matches: 7. Germline V CDR1 and CDR2: WSHSY, SAAADI.

The gene calls are TRBV18 and TRBJ2-5; 11 bases map to TRBD1. In germline, CDR1 is KGHSH, CDR2 LQKENI. V lost 4 bases to trimming and J lost 5 bases; unmatched junction nucleotides: 3. The length of the CDR3 is 14 residues. This CDR3 reads CASSLDRGPETQYF. The CDR3 DNA follows: TGTGCCAGCTCACTGGACAGGGGGCCTGAGACCCAGTACTTC.

DNA of the CDR3: TGTGCCAGCAGCTTAGGGGGAGTTGCGGGAGGGCCATACAATGAGCAGTTCTTC. Amino acids: CASSLGGVAGGPYNEQFF. The chain combines TRBV11-3 with TRBJ2-1; 9 bases are a match to TRBD2. Germline trimming cut 1 base from V and 4 bases from J; bases unmatched to any gene: 11. This CDR3 region has 18 residues. The V gene's germline CDR1 is SGHNT and CDR2 YENEEA.

The chain recombines TRBV11-2 with TRBJ2-1; tentative D call: TRBD2 (6 bases). Trimming stripped 5 bases from V and 10 bases from J, with 15 bases between. The CDR3 has 13 amino acids. Germline assignment: CDR1 SGHAT and CDR2 FQNNGV. CDR3 loop: CASSLGGTQEQFF. CDR3 DNA sequence: TGTGCCAGCAGCCTTGGCGGGACTCAAGAGCAGTTCTTC.

The chain links TRBV29-1 to TRBJ2-7, with TRBD1 identical over 8 bases. Germline lookup yields CDR1 SQVTM and CDR2 ANQGSEA. This CDR3 region has 14 residues. Trimming cost V 5 bases and J 3 bases; bases outside gene matches: 9. The DNA for the CDR3 is TGCAGCGTTTCTGGACAGGGCTCAAACTACGAGCAGTACTTC. Its protein product is CSVSGQGSNYEQYF.

This clone has only one observation. The genes are TRBV12-3 or TRBV12-4 and TRBJ1-1; no definite D call. This CDR3 comprises 13 residues. V lost 5 bases and J 1 base, leaving 8 bases between the germline ends. The CDR3 region is CASSPQANTEAFF. Here the CDR3 DNA reads TGTGCCAGCAGTCCCCAGGCGAACACTGAAGCTTTCTTT.

The CDR3 coding sequence is TGCGCCACCAAGAACGGACAGTCTGGAAACACCATATATTTT. Translation: CATKNGQSGNTIYF. V is TRBV10-2 and J is TRBJ1-3, with D perhaps TRBD1 (6 bases). Trimming cost V 10 bases and J 1 base, with 14 bases left between them. Germline V gene lookup returns CDR1 WSHSY and CDR2 SAAADI. This CDR3 has 14 residues.

With respect to this clone: Mismatch with germline at one junction end may stem from a read error. The genes are TRBV27 and TRBJ1-2; TRBD1 matches 8 bases. Germline V gene data show CDR1 as MNHEY and CDR2 as SMNVEV (reference sequence). This CDR3 is 17 amino acids long. In DNA form, the CDR3 reads TGTGCCAGCAGTCTATCCCCTACAGGGGGGTATTTTTATGGCTACACCTTC. This gives the protein CASSLSPTGGYFYGYTF.

The V call is TRBV21-1, the J call TRBJ1-6; TRBD1, as called in the table, went unchecked against the DNA. TRBV21-1 is assigned pseudogene status. There are 15 residues in the CDR3. In DNA, the CDR3 is TGTGCCAGCAGCATGAACAGGGGGCTAAATTCACCCCTCCACTTT. Encoded protein: CASSMNRGLNSPLHF.

The chain employs TRBV5-1 and TRBJ2-7; 9 bases are shared with TRBD1. CDR1 is SGHRS and CDR2 is YFSETQ in the germline V gene. There are 17 residues in the CDR3. Unmatched junction bases numbered 16, after V lost 3 bases and J lost 6 bases. CDR3 coding DNA: TGCGCCAGCAGCTCTGACAGGGGGGTTTTGGAAGTCGCCGAGCAGTACTTC. Translation gives CASSSDRGVLEVAEQYF.

The rearrangement joins TRBV29-1 to TRBJ2-7; D ambiguous. The CDR3 sequence is 14 residues long. Trimming stripped 0 bases from V and 1 base from J, with 10 bases between. Per the germline V gene, CDR1 is SQVTM and CDR2 is ANQGSEA. The CDR3 bases are TGCAGCGTTGAAGATCCATACACATCCTACGAGCAGTACTTC. Protein product: CSVEDPYTSYEQYF.

V usage is TRBV9 and J usage is TRBJ1-2, with D possibly being TRBD1 (6 bases). V lost 4 bases and J lost 7, with 8 bases in between. This CDR3 has 11 residues. The germline CDR1 and CDR2 sequences are SGDLS and YYNGEE. CDR3 nucleotides: TGTGCCAGCAGCAAACAGGGTGGCTACACCTTC. Translated, it gives CASSKQGGYTF.

The chain combines TRBV5-4 with TRBJ1-6, with 8 bases identical to TRBD1. The V segment lost 1 base and the J segment 5 bases; nucleotides outside the gene matches: 2. Germline V CDR1 and CDR2: SGHNT, YYREEE (reference sequence). This CDR3 region has 15 residues. CDR3 DNA sequence: TGTGCCAGCAGCTTGACAGGGGGGAATAATTCACCCCTCCACTTT. Translating gives CASSLTGGNNSPLHF.

The chain couples TRBV3-1 (or the pseudogene TRBV3-2) to TRBJ2-7; 7 bases line up with TRBD1. This CDR3 comprises 16 residues. With V trimmed by 2 bases and J by 4 bases, 11 bases remained unmatched. CDR1 LGHDT and CDR2 YNNKEL come from the germline V gene (reference sequence). CDR3 residues: CASSQKTGVVGYEQYF. The CDR3 nucleotides are TGTGCCAGCAGCCAAAAAACAGGGGTGGTTGGGTACGAGCAGTACTTC.

This chain connects TRBV5-1 to TRBJ2-5; 13 bases map to TRBD2. Germline lookup yields CDR1 SGHRS and CDR2 YFSETQ. The CDR3 has 17 amino acids. With V trimmed by 4 bases and J by 5 bases, 11 bases remained unmatched. The CDR3, as DNA: TGCGCCAGCAGCCCCACCGGACTAGCGGGAGAAAGGGAGACCCAGTACTTC. Translated, it gives CASSPTGLAGERETQYF. The whole variable domain, remainder taken from reference TRBV5-1 and TRBJ2-5, is KAGVTQTPRYLIKTRGQQVTLSCSPISGHRSVSWYQQTPGQGLQFLFEYFSETQRNKGNFPGRFSGRQFSNSRSEMNVSTLELGDSALYLCASSPTGLAGERETQYFGPGTRLLVL.

This clone occurred once. V and J are TRBV5-1 and TRBJ1-1; D may be TRBD1 (6 bases). Germline V gene lookup returns CDR1 SGHRS and CDR2 YFSETQ. The CDR3 totals 15 residues. Trimming pared 1 base from V and 1 base from J, leaving 11 bases between. The chain's CDR3 is CASSLLAGANTEAFF. CDR3 DNA: TGCGCCAGCAGCTTGTTAGCAGGGGCGAACACTGAAGCTTTCTTT.